Sequencing of this TCR beta chain was carried out in a study of blood T cell repertoires in COVID-19. About the research overall: Italy, Spain and the United States were the sources of the convalescent and acute COVID-19 samples. T cells, B-cell-depleted T cells, or PBMCs supplied cDNA or gDNA.

Germline V CDR1 and CDR2: MDHEN, SYDVKM. The CDR3 contains 14 residues. Unmatched junction bases numbered 6, after V lost 5 bases and J lost 6 bases. Per the original data handling: Estimation of nucleated cell counts was performed using reference gene primer amplification. Sequencing used immunoSEQ multiplex PCR; TCRdb keeps in-frame clones, though not all of them. V and J calls and clone size are those listed in that table; D and trimming were worked out from the DNA. The table shows roughly 150,000 clones, with more than 65% occurring only once. The TCR originated in a woman older than 75 with active or convalescent COVID-19. The chain employs TRBV28 and TRBJ2-7, with 11 bases fitting TRBD2. The material sequenced was peripheral blood. The CDR3, as DNA: TGTGCCAGCAGTCGGACTAGCGGGTCCGGCGAGCAGTACTTC. Translation gives CASSRTSGSGEQYF.